This T cell receptor (beta chain) emerged from a study of blood T cell repertoires in COVID-19 (TCRdb year 2020). Turning to the overall study: Samples from collaborators originated in the United States, Italy and Spain and spanned both the acute and convalescent phases of COVID-19. The prospective study material was composed of cDNA or gDNA derived from T cells, B-cell-depleted T cells, or PBMCs. Subjects who had been exposed to COVID-19, were actively infected with it, or had recovered from it provided the deeply sampled blood TCRbeta repertoires that made up the dataset. The repertoires were released in a freely available public database intended as a resource for research on the immune response to SARS-CoV-2. The samples were drawn from the first 160 participants of the ongoing ImmuneRACE study and from over 950 subjects provided by 6 global collaborators. The sample metadata nearly always contained a de-identified subject ID, COVID-19 status, age in years and sex. HLA class I and class II types, where available, came from metadata supplied by the sample provider rather than from assay-based typing. Points the paper makes about the study in general: How much clinical and demographic metadata was included differed by source and by participant, and the metadata was provided uncurated.

TCRbeta CDR3 regions were amplified from genomic DNA using the immunoSEQ Assay, a bias-controlled multiplex PCR. On the study's bioinformatics: Nucleated cell counts per sample were estimated from amplification of reference gene primers within the assay. Sequence reads were collapsed and filtered to measure the absolute abundance of every unique TCRbeta CDR3 rearrangement. For each sample, productive Simpson clonality was calculated by taking the square root of Simpson's diversity index across productive rearrangements. The table was pulled from immuneACCESS by TCRdb, which kept in-frame rearrangements only. Such tables lose some clones; where checked, under half of the loss comes from unresolved V genes, and the rest has no known cause. From that table come the V and J calls and clone size; the DNA was used to work out D and trimming. Within this sample are 150,000 to 200,000 clones, with roughly nine tenths of them counted one time only. Roughly 2% of the sample is in the top ten clones.

This clone was counted between two and nine times. Its antigen remains undetermined. No base qualities exist here, and no much larger clone lies one base off it. Samples from volunteer blood donors who had recovered from COVID-19 were contributed by a second Seattle source. Whole blood was collected in K2EDTA tubes by collaborating institutions according to the institutions' own protocols. Collaborator samples were shipped for TCRbeta analysis as frozen whole blood, isolated PBMCs, or DNA extracted from either sample type. The specimen was peripheral blood. This clonotype originated in a young man who had recovered from COVID-19.

The DNA sequence reads TGCGCCAGCAGCTCCGGGACAGGGGGTAGAACAGGGGCCAACGTCCTGACTTTC. This yields the protein CASSSGTGGRTGANVLTF. The chain uses TRBV5-1 and TRBJ2-6, with TRBD1 matching 11 junction bases. CDR1 SGHRS and CDR2 YFSETQ are derived from the germline V gene. Its CDR3 holds 18 amino acids, cysteine through phenylalanine. CDR3 DNA only is kept here, 54 bases in frame from base 1. Compared with germline, V lacks 3 bases and J lacks 4 bases; bases without a gene match: 9.